This T cell receptor beta chain was sequenced for a study of blood T cell repertoires in COVID-19. Turning to the study itself: Acute-phase and convalescent COVID-19 samples originated in the United States, Italy and Spain.

As regards this clone: This CDR3 is also generated by other DNA sequences in the sample.

The CDR3 has 13 amino acids. Germline V gives CDR1 SGHRS, CDR2 YFSETQ. V lost 0 bases to trimming and J lost 1 base, with 4 bases between them. TCRdb's copy holds only in-frame clones and misses some; the assay was immunoSEQ multiplex PCR. The table has 100,000 to 140,000 clones, around 90% seen once. Sample: peripheral blood. The clonotype comes from a man aged 40-55 years with active or convalescent COVID-19. The chain couples TRBV5-1 to TRBJ1-1; D call uncertain. The CDR3 loop reads CASSLAGNTEAFF. CDR3 coding DNA: TGCGCCAGCAGCTTGGCGGGGAACACTGAAGCTTTCTTT.